Listed below are T cell receptor beta chains from one sample, sequenced in a study of T cell responses to AZD1222 COVID-19 vaccine. Profiled with immunoSEQ multiplex PCR; TCRdb holds only in-frame clones, not every one. The sample includes approximately 140,000 clones, approximately 89% seen only once; the top ten take approximately 3%. Source: peripheral blood, taken on day 0 of AZD1222 vaccination. The origin of the receptors is an adult in good health. The CDR3 runs from the conserved cysteine through the conserved F or W. D genes are given only for firm matches. For some rows the clone size is stated as once, few or many, or as a class when expanded; others skip it.

CDR3 DNA,CDR3 protein,J gene,clone size,D gene,CDR3 length,V gene
TGTGCCAGCAGCGTAGTAGCTAGCGGGACTGAGCAGTTCTTC,CASSVVASGTEQFF,TRBJ2-1,NA,TRBD2,14,TRBV9
TGTGCCAGCAGCTTAATAGACCGCCGCTCTGGATTGGACACCATATATTTT,CASSLIDRRSGLDTIYF,TRBJ1-3,NA,NA,17,TRBV11-2
TGTGCCAGCAGCCTAAGGCCCTACGAGCAGTACTTC,CASSLRPYEQYF,TRBJ2-7,NA,NA,12,TRBV12-3/TRBV12-4
TGTGCCAGCCGTAGCGGGAGTTTGTCGTACAATGAGCAGTTCTTC,CASRSGSLSYNEQFF,TRBJ2-1,NA,TRBD2,15,TRBV7-9
TGTGCCAGCAGTTTCTACCGGACGTTGGGCTATGGCTACACCTTC,CASSFYRTLGYGYTF,TRBJ1-2,NA,NA,15,TRBV28
TGTGCCAGCAGCTTAAATTTCCACTTACAGGGAGAATCTTACACTGAAGCTTTCTTT,CASSLNFHLQGESYTEAFF,TRBJ1-1,NA,NA,19,TRBV7-9
TGTGCCAGCAGTTACAGTGAGACTAGCGATCCCTACGAGCAGTACTTC,CASSYSETSDPYEQYF,TRBJ2-7,NA,TRBD2,16,TRBV6-5
TGTGCCAGCAGCCAAGAACCGGACAGGGGATCTGGAAACACCATATATTTT,CASSQEPDRGSGNTIYF,TRBJ1-3,NA,TRBD1,17,TRBV4-2
TGTGCCTGGAGACGAAGGGGGGGAGAAGCTTTCTTT,CAWRRRGGEAFF,TRBJ1-1,NA,NA,12,TRBV30
TGTGCCAGCAGCTCGAACCGGGGGGGCCGGGAGACCCAGTACTTC,CASSSNRGGRETQYF,TRBJ2-5,NA,TRBD2,15,TRBV7-6
TGTGCCAGTAAGACAGGGTTGCTGAACACTGAAGCTTTCTTT,CASKTGLLNTEAFF,TRBJ1-1,NA,TRBD1,14,TRBV19
TGTGCCAGCAGCCGGGGGACAGGGAGCTCTAACACCGGGGAGCTGTTTTTT,CASSRGTGSSNTGELFF,TRBJ2-2,NA,TRBD1,17,TRBV27
TGTGCCAGCAGCGTAGTTGCGGGATATGGCTACACCTTC,CASSVVAGYGYTF,TRBJ1-2,NA,NA,13,TRBV9
TGTGCCAGCAGTTGGGGGCCGGGGGGCGTTCGGGAAGCTTTCTTT,CASSWGPGGVREAFF,TRBJ1-1,NA,NA,15,TRBV28
TGTGCCAGCAGCTTGATTCTGAAACCGATCTATGGCTACACCTTC,CASSLILKPIYGYTF,TRBJ1-2,NA,NA,15,TRBV5-6
TGTGCCAGCAGCAAAGAAGGCAGGACTGCCTTGGATCAGCCCCAGCATTTT,CASSKEGRTALDQPQHF,TRBJ1-5,once,NA,17,TRBV21-1
TGTGCCAGCAGCTTAGAGGGCGGATTTAATGAAAAACTGTTTTTT,CASSLEGGFNEKLFF,TRBJ1-4,NA,NA,15,TRBV7-9
TGTGCCAGCAGTTTATTTTCAGGGCCCGGGGAGCTGTTTTTT,CASSLFSGPGELFF,TRBJ2-2,NA,NA,14,TRBV28
TGTGCCAGCGCCGGGACAGGCGCCTACGAGCAGTACTTC,CASAGTGAYEQYF,TRBJ2-7,NA,TRBD1,13,TRBV27
TGTGCCAGCAGCCCATTAGGGCAAGTCTACAATGAGCAGTTCTTC,CASSPLGQVYNEQFF,TRBJ2-1,NA,NA,15,TRBV27
TGTGCCAGCAGCTCTCCCCCTGTGGGGGCCTACGAGCAGTACTTC,CASSSPPVGAYEQYF,TRBJ2-7,NA,NA,15,TRBV11-2
TGCGCCAGCAGCCTTAACATGATCACAGATACGCAGTATTTT,CASSLNMITDTQYF,TRBJ2-3,NA,NA,14,TRBV5-1
TGTGCCAGCAGCCAAGGGGTAGCGGCTCAAGAGACCCAGTACTTC,CASSQGVAAQETQYF,TRBJ2-5,NA,NA,15,TRBV14
TGTGCCAGTAGTATGGGACCCAACACTGAAGCTTTCTTT,CASSMGPNTEAFF,TRBJ1-1,few,NA,13,TRBV19
TGTGCCAGCTCACAGGAGGGTAATGAAAAACTGTTTTTT,CASSQEGNEKLFF,TRBJ1-4,NA,NA,13,TRBV18
TGCGCCAGCAGCTTAGGGCAGGAGTACTACGAGCAGTACTTC,CASSLGQEYYEQYF,TRBJ2-7,NA,NA,14,TRBV5-1
TGTGCCAGCAGCTATAGGGATGAGCAGTTCTTC,CASSYRDEQFF,TRBJ2-1,NA,NA,11,TRBV7-9
TGTGCCAGCAGTCTGCATTGGGACAATGAGCAGTTCTTC,CASSLHWDNEQFF,TRBJ2-1,NA,NA,13,TRBV6-5
TGTGCCAGCAGTCTGACTAGCGGGTCATTCCAAAACATTCAGTACTTC,CASSLTSGSFQNIQYF,TRBJ2-4,NA,TRBD2,16,TRBV2
TGTGCCAGCAGCTTGGACAGGGCTTCAGGGGACTATGGCTACACCTTC,CASSLDRASGDYGYTF,TRBJ1-2,NA,TRBD1,16,TRBV7-8
TGCGCCAGCAGACCTTCAGGATTCTCTGGAAACACCATATATTTT,CASRPSGFSGNTIYF,TRBJ1-3,NA,NA,15,TRBV5-1
TGTGCCAGCAGCCGATCTGGGGTGGCAGATACGCAGTATTTT,CASSRSGVADTQYF,TRBJ2-3,NA,NA,14,TRBV6-5
TGTGCCAGCAGCTTGTTCCAAAATGAAAAACTGTTTTTT,CASSLFQNEKLFF,TRBJ1-4,NA,NA,13,TRBV5-4
TGTGCCAGCAGTTCGGGACAGGCGGGAGAGACCCAGTACTTC,CASSSGQAGETQYF,TRBJ2-5,NA,TRBD1,14,TRBV27
TGTGCCAGCAGTTTATTCACGGGTACAGGAAATCAGCCCCAGCATTTT,CASSLFTGTGNQPQHF,TRBJ1-5,NA,NA,16,TRBV28
TGTGCCAGCAGGCAAACAGGGTTCATGGACTTC,CASRQTGFMDF,TRBJ2-4,once,NA,11,TRBV11-3
TGTGCCAGCAGCCGAGGACAGAACACTGAAGCTTTCTTT,CASSRGQNTEAFF,TRBJ1-1,NA,NA,13,TRBV4-2
TGTGCCAGCAGCGCAGCAACAGATGGCTATGGCTACACCTTC,CASSAATDGYGYTF,TRBJ1-2,NA,NA,14,TRBV9
TGCGCCAGCAGCCCGGCTGGTGAACCTGGCTACACCTTC,CASSPAGEPGYTF,TRBJ1-2,NA,NA,13,TRBV5-1
TGTGCCATCAGTAGCTCGGGGAGCTCCTACAATGAGCAGTTCTTC,CAISSSGSSYNEQFF,TRBJ2-1,NA,NA,15,TRBV10-3
TGTGCCAGCAGCCAACTGGGCGGCTGGGGGCCCTACAATGAGCAGTTCTTC,CASSQLGGWGPYNEQFF,TRBJ2-1,NA,NA,17,TRBV3-1/TRBV3-2
TGTGCCAGCAGGCCAACAGGGATGAACACTGAAGCTTTCTTT,CASRPTGMNTEAFF,TRBJ1-1,few,NA,14,TRBV11-3
TGTGCCAGCAGCCTAAACGGGGACTCCTACGAGCAGTACTTC,CASSLNGDSYEQYF,TRBJ2-7,NA,NA,14,TRBV11-2
TGTGCCAGTAGTGCATTTGGAAATGGCTACACCTTC,CASSAFGNGYTF,TRBJ1-2,NA,NA,12,TRBV19
TGCGCCAGCAGATCCGGACTAGCGGGGAATGAGCAGTTCTTC,CASRSGLAGNEQFF,TRBJ2-1,NA,TRBD2,14,TRBV10-1
TGTGCCAGCAGCTTGAAGGTTGGGGGGGACAGCACAGATACGCAGTATTTT,CASSLKVGGDSTDTQYF,TRBJ2-3,once,TRBD2,17,TRBV5-4
TGTGCCAGCAGCTTAGACGGTGGGACTGAAGCTTTCTTT,CASSLDGGTEAFF,TRBJ1-1,NA,NA,13,TRBV7-3
TGTGCCAGCAACCTAGCAGGCGGGGAGCTGTTTTTT,CASNLAGGELFF,TRBJ2-2,NA,NA,12,TRBV11-3
TGTGCCAGCAGCTTAGGGGGACAGGGTTACGAGCAGTACTTC,CASSLGGQGYEQYF,TRBJ2-7,NA,TRBD1,14,TRBV7-2
TGTGCCAGCAGTGAACTAGCGGGGGCACTTTCCTACAATGAGCAGTTCTTC,CASSELAGALSYNEQFF,TRBJ2-1,NA,TRBD2,17,TRBV6-4
TGTGCCAGCAGCCAACCGGGTTTCCACGAGCAGTACTTC,CASSQPGFHEQYF,TRBJ2-7,NA,NA,13,TRBV9
TGTGCCAGCAGCTTAGCTACGCCGATGAACACTGAAGCTTTCTTT,CASSLATPMNTEAFF,TRBJ1-1,NA,NA,15,TRBV7-9
TGCGCCAGCAGCCAAGGAGGGCGGGAATTCTTTCTTCGTTCCTACAATGAGCAGTTCTTC,CASSQGGREFFLRSYNEQFF,TRBJ2-1,NA,NA,20,TRBV4-1